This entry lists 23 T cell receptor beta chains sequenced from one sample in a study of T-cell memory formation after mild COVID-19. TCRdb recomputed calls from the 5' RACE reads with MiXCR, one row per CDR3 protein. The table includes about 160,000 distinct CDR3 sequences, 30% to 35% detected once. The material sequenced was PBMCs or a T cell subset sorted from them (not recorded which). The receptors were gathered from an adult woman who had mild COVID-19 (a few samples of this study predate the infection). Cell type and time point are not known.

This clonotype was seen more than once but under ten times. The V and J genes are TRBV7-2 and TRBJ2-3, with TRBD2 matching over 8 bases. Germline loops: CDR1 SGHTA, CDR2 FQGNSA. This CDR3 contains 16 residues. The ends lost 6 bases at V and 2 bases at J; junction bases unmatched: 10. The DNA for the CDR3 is TGTGCCAGCAGTACCGCGGGGGGAAATCCCACAGATACGCAGTATTTT. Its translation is CASSTAGGNPTDTQYF.

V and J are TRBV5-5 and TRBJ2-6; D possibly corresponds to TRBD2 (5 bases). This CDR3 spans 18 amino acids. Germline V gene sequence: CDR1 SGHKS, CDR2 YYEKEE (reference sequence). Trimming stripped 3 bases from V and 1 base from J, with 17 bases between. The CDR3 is CASSSPPGKISGANVLTF. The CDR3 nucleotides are TGTGCCAGCAGCTCCCCCCCGGGGAAAATTTCTGGGGCCAACGTCCTGACTTTC.

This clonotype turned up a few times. The DNA for the CDR3 is TGTGCCAGCTCCGGATACGGACAGGGTGTGAATCAGCCCCAGCATTTT. Protein sequence: CASSGYGQGVNQPQHF. V usage is TRBV18 and J usage is TRBJ1-5; 8 nucleotides match TRBD1. The CDR3 length is 16 residues. The V segment lost 6 bases and the J segment 4 bases; nucleotides outside the gene matches: 11. Germline V CDR1 and CDR2: KGHSH, LQKENI.

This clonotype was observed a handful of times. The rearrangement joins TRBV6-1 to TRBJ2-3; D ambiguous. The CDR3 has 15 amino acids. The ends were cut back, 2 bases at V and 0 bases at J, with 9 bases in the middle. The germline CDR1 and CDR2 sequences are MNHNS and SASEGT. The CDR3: CASSEPAASTDTQYF. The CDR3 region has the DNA TGTGCCAGCAGTGAACCGGCGGCTAGCACAGATACGCAGTATTTT.

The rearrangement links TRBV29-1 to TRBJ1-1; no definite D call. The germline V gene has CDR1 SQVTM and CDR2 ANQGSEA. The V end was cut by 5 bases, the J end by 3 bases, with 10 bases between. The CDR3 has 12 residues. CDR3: CSVSDGDTEAFF. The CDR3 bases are TGCAGCGTTAGCGACGGGGACACTGAAGCTTTCTTT.

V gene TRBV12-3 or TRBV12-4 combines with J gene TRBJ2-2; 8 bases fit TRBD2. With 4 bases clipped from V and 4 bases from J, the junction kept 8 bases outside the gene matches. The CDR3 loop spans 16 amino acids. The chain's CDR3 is CASSSVSGRFTGELFF. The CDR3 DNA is TGTGCCAGCAGTTCAGTCAGCGGGAGATTCACCGGGGAGCTGTTTTTT.

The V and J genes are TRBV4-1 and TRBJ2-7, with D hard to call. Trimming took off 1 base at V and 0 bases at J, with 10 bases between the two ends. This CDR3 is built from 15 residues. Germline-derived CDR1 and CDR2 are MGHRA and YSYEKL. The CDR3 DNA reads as TGCGCCAGCAGCCAAGCAGTCCTGAGCTCCTACGAGCAGTACTTC. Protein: CASSQAVLSSYEQYF.

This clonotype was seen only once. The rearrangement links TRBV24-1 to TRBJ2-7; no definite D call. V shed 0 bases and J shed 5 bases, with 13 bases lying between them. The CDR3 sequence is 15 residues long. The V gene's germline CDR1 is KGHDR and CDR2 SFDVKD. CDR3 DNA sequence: TGTGCCACCAGTGATTTGTTGGTCCCCACTCACGAGCAGTACTTC. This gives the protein CATSDLLVPTHEQYF.

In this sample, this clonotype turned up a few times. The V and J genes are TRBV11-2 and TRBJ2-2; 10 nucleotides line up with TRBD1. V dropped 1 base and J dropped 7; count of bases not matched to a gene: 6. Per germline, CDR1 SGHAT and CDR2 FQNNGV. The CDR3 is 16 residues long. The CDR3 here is CASSLGRQGAHGELFF. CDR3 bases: TGTGCCAGCAGCTTAGGTCGACAGGGGGCTCACGGGGAGCTGTTTTTT.

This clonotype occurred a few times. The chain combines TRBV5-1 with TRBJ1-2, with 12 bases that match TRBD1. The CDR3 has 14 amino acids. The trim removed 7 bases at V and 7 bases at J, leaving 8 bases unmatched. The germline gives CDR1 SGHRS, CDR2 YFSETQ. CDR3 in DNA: TGCGCCAGCCGACCGGGACAGGGGGCTGGTGGCTACACCTTC. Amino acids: CASRPGQGAGGYTF.

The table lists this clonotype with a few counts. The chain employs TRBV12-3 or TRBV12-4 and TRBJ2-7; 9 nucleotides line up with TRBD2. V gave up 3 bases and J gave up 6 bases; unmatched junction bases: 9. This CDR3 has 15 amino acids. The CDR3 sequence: CASSFRVQREAEQYF. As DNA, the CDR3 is TGTGCCAGCAGTTTTCGGGTCCAGCGGGAGGCCGAGCAGTACTTC.

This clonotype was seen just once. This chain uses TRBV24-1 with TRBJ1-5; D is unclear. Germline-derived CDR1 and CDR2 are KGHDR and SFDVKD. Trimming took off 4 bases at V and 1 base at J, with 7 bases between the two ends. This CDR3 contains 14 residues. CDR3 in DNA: TGTGCCACCAGTGAATCGGGGAGCAATCAGCCCCAGCATTTT. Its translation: CATSESGSNQPQHF.

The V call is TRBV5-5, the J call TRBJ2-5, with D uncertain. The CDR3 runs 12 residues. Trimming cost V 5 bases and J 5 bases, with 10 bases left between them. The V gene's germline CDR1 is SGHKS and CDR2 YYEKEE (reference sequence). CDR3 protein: CASSWSLETQYF. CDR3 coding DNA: TGTGCCAGCAGTTGGAGTCTGGAGACCCAGTACTTC.

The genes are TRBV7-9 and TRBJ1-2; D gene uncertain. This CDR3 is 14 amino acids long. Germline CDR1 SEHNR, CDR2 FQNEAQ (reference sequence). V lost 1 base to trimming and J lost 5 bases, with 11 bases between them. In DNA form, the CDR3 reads TGTGCCAGCAGCTTAGAGATCTTCACTTATGGCTACACCTTC. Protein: CASSLEIFTYGYTF.

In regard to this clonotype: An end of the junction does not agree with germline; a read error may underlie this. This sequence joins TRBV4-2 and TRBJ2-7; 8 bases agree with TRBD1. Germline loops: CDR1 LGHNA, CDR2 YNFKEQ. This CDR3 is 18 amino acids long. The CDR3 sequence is CASGQDLYETGAAYEQYF. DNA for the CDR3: TGTGCCAGCGGCCAAGATCTTTATGAGACAGGGGCCGCCTACGAGCAGTACTTC.

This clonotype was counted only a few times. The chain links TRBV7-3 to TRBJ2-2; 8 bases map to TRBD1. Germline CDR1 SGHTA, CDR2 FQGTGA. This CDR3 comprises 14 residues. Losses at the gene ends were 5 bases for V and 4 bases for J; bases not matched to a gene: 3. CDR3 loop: CASSPDRVTGELFF. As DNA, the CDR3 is TGTGCCAGCAGCCCGGACAGGGTCACCGGGGAGCTGTTTTTT.

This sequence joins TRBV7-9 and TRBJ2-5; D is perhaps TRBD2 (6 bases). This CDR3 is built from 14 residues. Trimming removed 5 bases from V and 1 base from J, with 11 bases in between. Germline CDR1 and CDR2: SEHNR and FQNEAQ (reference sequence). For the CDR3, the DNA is TGTGCCAGCAGCACGACTAGTGGCCAAGAGACCCAGTACTTC. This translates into CASSTTSGQETQYF.

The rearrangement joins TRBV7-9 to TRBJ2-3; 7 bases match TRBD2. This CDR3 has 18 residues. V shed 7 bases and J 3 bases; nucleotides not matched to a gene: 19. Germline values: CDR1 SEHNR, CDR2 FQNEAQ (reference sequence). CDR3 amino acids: CASILLAGVIIATDTQYF. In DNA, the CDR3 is TGTGCCAGCATCCTCCTTGCGGGAGTAATAATTGCTACAGATACGCAGTATTTT.

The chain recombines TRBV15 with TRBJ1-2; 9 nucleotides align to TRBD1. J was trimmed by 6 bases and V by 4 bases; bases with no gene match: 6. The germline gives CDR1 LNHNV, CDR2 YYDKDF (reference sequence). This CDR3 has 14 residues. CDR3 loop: CATSTGQGTHGYTF. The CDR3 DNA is TGTGCCACCAGCACGGGACAGGGAACCCATGGCTACACCTTC.

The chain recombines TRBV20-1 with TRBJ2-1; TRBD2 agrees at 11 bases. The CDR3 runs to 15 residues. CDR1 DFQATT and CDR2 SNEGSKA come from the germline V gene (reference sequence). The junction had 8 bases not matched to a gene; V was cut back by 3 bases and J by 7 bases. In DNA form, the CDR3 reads TGCAGTGCTAGGGATAGCGGGGGGGCCAGGAATGAGCAGTTCTTC. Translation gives CSARDSGGARNEQFF.

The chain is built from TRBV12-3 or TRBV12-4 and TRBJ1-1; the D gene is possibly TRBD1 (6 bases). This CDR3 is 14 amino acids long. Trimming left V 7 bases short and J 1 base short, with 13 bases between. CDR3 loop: CASTVGRGNTEAFF. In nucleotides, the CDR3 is TGTGCCAGCACAGTAGGCAGGGGGAACACTGAAGCTTTCTTT.

DNA for the CDR3: TGTGCCAGCAGCTTGGGGGGACTAGCCTCGGGTGAGCAGTTCTTC. Its translation is CASSLGGLASGEQFF. The chain links TRBV5-4 to TRBJ2-1; 9 bases are a match to TRBD2. CDR3 length equals 15 residues. Germline V gene sequence: CDR1 SGHNT, CDR2 YYREEE (reference sequence). V lost 0 bases, J lost 9 bases, and 7 bases stayed unmatched.

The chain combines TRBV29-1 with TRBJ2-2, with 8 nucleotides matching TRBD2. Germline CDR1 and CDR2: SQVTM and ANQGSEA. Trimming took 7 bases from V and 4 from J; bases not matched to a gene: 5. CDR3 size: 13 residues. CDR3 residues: CSAGLDSTGELFF. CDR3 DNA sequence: TGCAGCGCGGGACTAGACTCCACCGGGGAGCTGTTTTTT.